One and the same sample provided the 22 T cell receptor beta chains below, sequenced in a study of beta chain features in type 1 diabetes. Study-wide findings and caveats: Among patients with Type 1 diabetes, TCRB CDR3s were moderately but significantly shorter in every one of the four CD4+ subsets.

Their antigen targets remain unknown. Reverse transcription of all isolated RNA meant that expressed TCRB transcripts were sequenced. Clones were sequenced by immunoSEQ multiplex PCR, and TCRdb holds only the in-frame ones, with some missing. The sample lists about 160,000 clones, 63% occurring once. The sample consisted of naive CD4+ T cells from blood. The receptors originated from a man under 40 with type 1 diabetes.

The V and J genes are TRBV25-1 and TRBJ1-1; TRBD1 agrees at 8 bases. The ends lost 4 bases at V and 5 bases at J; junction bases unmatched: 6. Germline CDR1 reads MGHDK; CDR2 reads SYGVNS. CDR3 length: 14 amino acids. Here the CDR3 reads CASSARQGRTEAFF. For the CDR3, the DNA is TGTGCCAGCAGTGCGAGACAGGGGAGAACTGAAGCTTTCTTT. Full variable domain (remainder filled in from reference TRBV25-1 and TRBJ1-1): EADIYQTPRYLVIGTGKKITLECSQTMGHDKMYWYQQDPGMELHLIHYSYGVNSTEKGDLSSESTVSRIRTEHFPLTLESARPSHTSQYLCASSARQGRTEAFFGQGTRLTVV.

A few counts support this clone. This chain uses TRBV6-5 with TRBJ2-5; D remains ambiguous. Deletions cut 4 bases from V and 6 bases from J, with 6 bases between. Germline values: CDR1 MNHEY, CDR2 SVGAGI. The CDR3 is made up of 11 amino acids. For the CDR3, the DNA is TGTGCCAGCAGTTCCTTCCAGACCCAGTACTTC. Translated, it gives CASSSFQTQYF.

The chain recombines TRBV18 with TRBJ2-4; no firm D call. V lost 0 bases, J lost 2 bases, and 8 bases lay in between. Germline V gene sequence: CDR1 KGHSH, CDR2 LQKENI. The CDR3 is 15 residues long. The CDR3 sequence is CASSPPSGPKNIQYF. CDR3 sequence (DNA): TGTGCCAGCTCACCACCCTCGGGCCCCAAAAACATTCAGTACTTC.

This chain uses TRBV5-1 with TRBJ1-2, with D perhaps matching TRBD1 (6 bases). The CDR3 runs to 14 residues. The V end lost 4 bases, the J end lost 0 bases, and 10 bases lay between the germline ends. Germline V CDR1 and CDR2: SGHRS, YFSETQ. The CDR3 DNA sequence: TGCGCCAGCAGCCCGACAGGCTCTAACTATGGCTACACCTTC. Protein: CASSPTGSNYGYTF. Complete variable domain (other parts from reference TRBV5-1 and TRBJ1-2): KAGVTQTPRYLIKTRGQQVTLSCSPISGHRSVSWYQQTPGQGLQFLFEYFSETQRNKGNFPGRFSGRQFSNSRSEMNVSTLELGDSALYLCASSPTGSNYGYTFGSGTRLTVV.

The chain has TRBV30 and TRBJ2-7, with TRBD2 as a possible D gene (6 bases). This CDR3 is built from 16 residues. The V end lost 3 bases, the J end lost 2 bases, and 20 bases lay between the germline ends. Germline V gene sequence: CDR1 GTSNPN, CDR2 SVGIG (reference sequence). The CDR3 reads CAWSGQGGTLAYEQYF. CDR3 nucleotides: TGTGCCTGGAGCGGTCAAGGAGGGACTCTAGCCTACGAGCAGTACTTC.

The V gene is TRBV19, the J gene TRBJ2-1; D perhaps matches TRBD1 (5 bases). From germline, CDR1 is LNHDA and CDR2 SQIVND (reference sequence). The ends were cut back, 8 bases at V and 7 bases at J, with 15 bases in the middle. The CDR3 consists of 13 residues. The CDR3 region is CASSRTSHNEQFF. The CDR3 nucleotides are TGTGCCAGTTCTCGGACAAGCCATAATGAGCAGTTCTTC.

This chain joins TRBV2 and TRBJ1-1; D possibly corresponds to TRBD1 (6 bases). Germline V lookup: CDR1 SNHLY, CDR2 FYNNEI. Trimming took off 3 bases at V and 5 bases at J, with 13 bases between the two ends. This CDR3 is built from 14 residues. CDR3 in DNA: TGTGCCAGCAGTGACGGGGGCAAGAGGACTGAAGCTTTCTTT. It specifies CASSDGGKRTEAFF.

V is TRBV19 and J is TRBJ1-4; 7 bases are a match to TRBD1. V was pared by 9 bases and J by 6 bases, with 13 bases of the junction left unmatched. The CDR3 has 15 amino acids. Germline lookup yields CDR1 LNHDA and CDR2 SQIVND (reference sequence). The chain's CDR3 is CASEPYGTADEKLFF. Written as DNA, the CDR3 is TGTGCCAGCGAACCTTACGGGACAGCGGATGAAAAACTGTTTTTT.

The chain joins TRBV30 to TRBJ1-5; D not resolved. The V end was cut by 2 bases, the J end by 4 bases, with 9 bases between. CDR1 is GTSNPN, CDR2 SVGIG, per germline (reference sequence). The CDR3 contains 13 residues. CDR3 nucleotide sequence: TGTGCCTGGAGTCGGGATGATAATCAGCCCCAGCATTTT. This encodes CAWSRDDNQPQHF. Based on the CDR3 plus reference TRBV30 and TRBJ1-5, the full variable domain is SQTIHQWPATLVQPVGSPLSLECTVEGTSNPNLYWYRQAAGRGLQLLFYSVGIGQISSEVPQNLSASRPQDRQFILSSKKLLLSDSGFYLCAWSRDDNQPQHFGDGTRLSIL.

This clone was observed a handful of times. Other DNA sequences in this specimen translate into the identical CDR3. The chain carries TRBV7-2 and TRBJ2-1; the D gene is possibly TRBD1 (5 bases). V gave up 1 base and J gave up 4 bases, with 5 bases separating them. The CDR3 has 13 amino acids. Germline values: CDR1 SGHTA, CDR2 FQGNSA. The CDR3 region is CASSLGQYNEQFF. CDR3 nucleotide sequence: TGTGCCAGCAGCTTAGGACAGTACAATGAGCAGTTCTTC.

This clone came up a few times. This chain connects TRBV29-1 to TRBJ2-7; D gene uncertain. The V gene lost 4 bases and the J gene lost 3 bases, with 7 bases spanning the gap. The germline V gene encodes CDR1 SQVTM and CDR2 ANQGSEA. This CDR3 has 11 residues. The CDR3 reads CSVVTYYEQYF. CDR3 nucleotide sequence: TGCAGCGTTGTGACCTACTACGAGCAGTACTTC.

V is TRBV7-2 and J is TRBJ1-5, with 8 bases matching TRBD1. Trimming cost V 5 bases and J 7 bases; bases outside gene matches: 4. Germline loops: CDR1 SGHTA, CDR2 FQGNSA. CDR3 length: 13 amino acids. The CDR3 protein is CASSVQGAQPQHF. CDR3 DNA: TGTGCCAGCAGCGTCCAGGGGGCCCAGCCCCAGCATTTT.

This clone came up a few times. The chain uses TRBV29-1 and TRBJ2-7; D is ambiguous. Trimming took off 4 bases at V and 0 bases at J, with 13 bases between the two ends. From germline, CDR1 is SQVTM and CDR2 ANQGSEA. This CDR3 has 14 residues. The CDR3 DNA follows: TGCAGCGTTGTCGTGCAGAGCAGCTCCTACGAGCAGTACTTC. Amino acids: CSVVVQSSSYEQYF.

This CDR3 is CASSLGDGTGRNEQFF. Here the CDR3 DNA reads TGCGCCAGCAGCTTGGGAGATGGGACAGGGAGAAATGAGCAGTTCTTC. This chain uses TRBV5-1 with TRBJ2-1; 9 positions match TRBD1. V was clipped by 0 bases and J by 7 bases; unmatched bases: 8. The CDR3 length is 16 residues. Germline lookup yields CDR1 SGHRS and CDR2 YFSETQ.

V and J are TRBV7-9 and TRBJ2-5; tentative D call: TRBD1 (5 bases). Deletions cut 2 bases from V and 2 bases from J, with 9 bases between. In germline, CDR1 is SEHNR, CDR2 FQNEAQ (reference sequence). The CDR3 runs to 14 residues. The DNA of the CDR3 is TGTGCCAGCAGCTTATTTAGACAGCAAGAGACCCAGTACTTC. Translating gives CASSLFRQQETQYF.

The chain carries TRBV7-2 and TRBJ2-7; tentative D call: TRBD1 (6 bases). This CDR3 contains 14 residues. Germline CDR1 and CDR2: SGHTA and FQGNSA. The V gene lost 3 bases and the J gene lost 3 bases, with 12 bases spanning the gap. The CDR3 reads CASSFSTGNYEQYF. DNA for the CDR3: TGTGCCAGCAGCTTCTCCACAGGGAACTACGAGCAGTACTTC.

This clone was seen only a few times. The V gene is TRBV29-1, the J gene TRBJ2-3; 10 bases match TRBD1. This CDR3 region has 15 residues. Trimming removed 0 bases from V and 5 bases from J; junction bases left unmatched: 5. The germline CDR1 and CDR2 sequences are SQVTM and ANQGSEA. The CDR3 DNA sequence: TGCAGCGTTGAAGACGGACAGGGGGTGCAAGATACGCAGTATTTT. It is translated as CSVEDGQGVQDTQYF.

CDR3 coding DNA: TGTGCCATCAAGTTCCAGCGGGGGAACCAAGAGACCCAGTACTTC. Amino acids: CAIKFQRGNQETQYF. This chain connects TRBV10-3 to TRBJ2-5; 8 nucleotides align to TRBD2. This CDR3 is built from 15 residues. The junction had 7 bases not matched to a gene; V was cut back by 7 bases and J by 0 bases. Germline CDR1 ENHRY, CDR2 SYGVKD.

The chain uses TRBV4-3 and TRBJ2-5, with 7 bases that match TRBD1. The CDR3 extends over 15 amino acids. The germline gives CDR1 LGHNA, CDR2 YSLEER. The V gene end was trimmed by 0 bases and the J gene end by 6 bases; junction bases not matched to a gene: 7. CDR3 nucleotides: TGCGCCAGCAGCCAAGACCGCTGGACAGGACAGACCCAGTACTTC. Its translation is CASSQDRWTGQTQYF.

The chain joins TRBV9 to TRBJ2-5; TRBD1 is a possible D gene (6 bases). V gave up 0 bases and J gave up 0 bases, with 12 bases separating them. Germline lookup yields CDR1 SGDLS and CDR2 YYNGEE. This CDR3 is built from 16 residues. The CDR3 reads CASSVGTGLYQETQYF. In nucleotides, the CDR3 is TGTGCCAGCAGCGTAGGAACAGGGTTGTACCAAGAGACCCAGTACTTC.

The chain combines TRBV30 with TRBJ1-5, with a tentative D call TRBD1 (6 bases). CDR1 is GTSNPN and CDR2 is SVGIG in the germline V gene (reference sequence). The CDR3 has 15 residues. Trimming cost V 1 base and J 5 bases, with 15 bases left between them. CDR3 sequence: CAWSDQPYRDQPQHF. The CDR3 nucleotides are TGTGCCTGGAGTGATCAGCCCTACAGGGATCAGCCCCAGCATTTT.

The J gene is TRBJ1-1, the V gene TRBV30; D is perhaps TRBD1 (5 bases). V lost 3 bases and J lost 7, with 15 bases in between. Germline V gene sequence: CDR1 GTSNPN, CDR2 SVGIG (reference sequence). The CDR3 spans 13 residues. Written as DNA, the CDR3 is TGTGCCTGGAGGAAGAGGGGATTAAGTGAAGCTTTCTTT. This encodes CAWRKRGLSEAFF.